The rows below give T cell receptor beta chains drawn from one sample of a study of blood T cell repertoires in COVID-19. Libraries were prepared by immunoSEQ multiplex PCR; TCRdb keeps only in-frame clonotypes and omits some of them. This sample yields some 66,000 clones, of which 65% to 90% are seen a single time; 5% to 8% belongs to the top ten. The sample comprised peripheral blood. Every receptor here comes from a man between 60 and 75 years old with acute or convalescent COVID-19. Both conserved end residues are trimmed from each CDR3. Some rows mark clone size as missing; the rest say once, few, many or name a class of expanded clone.

clone size: NA
V gene: TRBV11-3
J gene: TRBJ2-1
CDR3 protein: ASSFRRVSYNEQF

clone size: NA
V gene: TRBV29-1
J gene: TRBJ1-4
CDR3 protein: SATSFRGGNEKLF

clone size: NA
V gene: TRBV30
J gene: TRBJ2-1
CDR3 protein: AWSVPVAGGRNEQF

clone size: NA
V gene: TRBV30
J gene: TRBJ1-5
CDR3 protein: AWRSTGMNQPQH

clone size: NA
V gene: TRBV10-3
J gene: TRBJ1-2
CDR3 protein: AISESYDRVFNYGYT

clone size: once
V gene: TRBV27
J gene: TRBJ2-2
CDR3 protein: ASSPRTGNTGELF

clone size: NA
V gene: TRBV2
J gene: TRBJ1-2
CDR3 protein: ASSPWGFDYGYT

clone size: NA
V gene: TRBV6-5
J gene: TRBJ1-6
CDR3 protein: ASIRQGINSPLH

clone size: few
V gene: TRBV6-5
J gene: TRBJ1-2
CDR3 protein: ASSYSMGGQYGYT

clone size: NA
V gene: TRBV19
J gene: TRBJ1-1
CDR3 protein: ASSPRQGSTEAF

clone size: NA
V gene: TRBV30
J gene: TRBJ1-5
CDR3 protein: AWRPGQGGQPQH

clone size: NA
V gene: TRBV6-1
J gene: TRBJ2-4
CDR3 protein: ASSEQDKAARY

clone size: NA
V gene: TRBV6-6
J gene: TRBJ1-1
CDR3 protein: ASSYGPDTEAF